The subject of this entry is one T cell receptor beta chain. What this receptor recognizes is not known. The input lacks base qualities; no much larger clone sits a single base away. This sample was taken from a study of blood T cell repertoires in COVID-19 (dated by TCRdb to the early 2020s). Background on the whole study: Samples from collaborators originated in the United States, Italy and Spain and spanned both the acute and convalescent phases of COVID-19. The repertoires were released in a freely available public database meant as a resource for research on the immune response to SARS-CoV-2. Where available, HLA class I and class II types were obtained from metadata supplied by the sample provider rather than from assay-based typing. The dataset comprised deeply sampled blood TCRbeta repertoires from subjects exposed to, actively infected with, or recovered from COVID-19. The prospective study material was composed of cDNA or gDNA derived from T cells, B-cell-depleted T cells, or PBMCs. The samples were drawn from two sources: the first 160 participants of the ongoing ImmuneRACE study, and approximately 1,300 subjects contributed by 6 global collaborators. Nearly every sample came with metadata listing a de-identified subject ID, COVID-19 status, age in years and sex. What the research found in general, with its limitations: The amount of clinical and demographic metadata varied by source and participant and was provided uncurated.

The collaborating institutions used their own protocols to collect whole blood in K2EDTA tubes. For TCRbeta analysis, collaborators shipped samples as frozen whole blood, isolated PBMCs, or DNA extracted from either of those sample types. TCRbeta CDR3 regions were amplified from genomic DNA using the immunoSEQ Assay, a bias-controlled multiplex PCR. The authors' analysis ran thus. The number of nucleated cells in each sample was estimated from the amplification of reference gene primers within the assay. To quantify the absolute abundance of each unique TCRbeta CDR3 rearrangement, sequence reads were collapsed and filtered. Productive Simpson clonality was computed per sample as the square root of Simpson's diversity index over productive rearrangements. The immuneACCESS repertoire file appears here via TCRdb, limited to in-frame rearrangements. These files lack a portion of the clones; in checked studies, under half of the deficit traces to unresolved V genes, and the cause of the others is not known. V and J calls and clone size are copied from that table; D and trimming were computed from the DNA. Here the sample has 70,000 to 90,000 clones; 86% occur a single time. The ten biggest clones cover roughly 8% of the sample.

The source material was peripheral blood. The sequence derives from a man aged 45 to 65 with active COVID-19.

The CDR3 is CASTPMSVEDTQYF. The nucleotide sequence is TGTGCCAGTACCCCCATGTCTGTAGAAGATACGCAGTATTTT. The V and J genes are TRBV2 and TRBJ2-3; no D gene can be assigned with confidence. CDR1 SNHLY and CDR2 FYNNEI are derived from the germline V gene. The junction carries 18 bases between V and J, which are trimmed by 9 bases and 5 bases respectively. The CDR3 runs 14 residues from the cysteine to the phenylalanine. Kept here is only the CDR3 DNA, which spans 42 bases and is read in frame from base 1.